The 4 T cell receptor beta chains below were found in one sample sequenced in a study of blood T cell repertoires in COVID-19 (TCRdb year 2020). Receptor libraries were prepared by the immunoSEQ multiplex PCR assay. TCRdb limited this immuneACCESS table to in-frame rearrangements with V and J called. A share of clones is missing; checked studies link under half to unresolved V genes, and the rest is unexplained. This sample has about 300,000 clones in its table, and about nine tenths of those were observed once. About 1.5% of the sample belongs to the ten largest clones. Material: peripheral blood. Receptors were obtained from a woman aged 25-40 years with COVID-19, enrolled during active disease.

The V gene is TRBV6-5, the J gene TRBJ1-2, with 10 bases fitting TRBD1. V was clipped by 6 bases and J by 7 bases; unmatched bases: 8. Germline V gene lookup returns CDR1 MNHEY and CDR2 SVGAGI. The CDR3 has 14 residues. CDR3 sequence reads: CASSSRDRGLGYTF. CDR3 sequence (DNA): TGTGCCAGCAGCTCTCGAGACAGGGGGCTTGGCTACACCTTC.

The chain couples TRBV25-1 to TRBJ2-3; TRBD1 might be the D (5 bases). The CDR3 runs to 13 residues. V lost 10 bases and J lost 1, with 12 bases in between. The germline V gene has CDR1 MGHDK and CDR2 SYGVNS. CDR3 sequence reads: CATRQGGTDTQYF. The CDR3 DNA follows: TGTGCCACGCGGCAGGGCGGCACAGATACGCAGTATTTT.

The J gene is TRBJ2-5, the V gene TRBV3-1 (or the pseudogene TRBV3-2); perhaps TRBD1 as D (5 bases). Germline CDR1 reads LGHDT; CDR2 reads YNNKEL (reference sequence). Trimming removed 4 bases at V and 2 bases at J, with 17 bases between. The CDR3 runs 16 residues. The CDR3 region has the DNA TGTGCCAGCAGCCCCCAGCGTAGGGGCGGTCAAGAGACCCAGTACTTC. This codes for CASSPQRRGGQETQYF.

The gene calls are TRBV7-2 and TRBJ1-5; 7 bases agree with TRBD1. Germline trimming cut 5 bases from V and 10 bases from J; bases unmatched to any gene: 8. CDR1 is SGHTA and CDR2 is FQGNSA in the germline V gene. This CDR3 contains 13 residues. CDR3 loop: CASSTPGTAPQHF. CDR3 bases: TGTGCCAGCAGCACCCCCGGGACAGCTCCCCAGCATTTT.